This T cell receptor (beta chain) was recorded in a study of control samples from healthy donors and cancer patients (dated by TCRdb to about 2020). The count of this clone is one. The antigen it binds to is not known. The input lacks base qualities; no much larger clone sits a single base away. Library preparation used the immunoSEQ multiplex PCR assay. In TCRdb, the immuneACCESS table is reduced to in-frame sequences with V and J assigned. These tables do not hold every clone; where another copy was compared, an unresolved V gene accounts for under half, and the others remain unexplained. The sample includes around 110,000 clones, with 88% observed a single time. The ten largest clonotypes hold about 2.5% of the sample. This TCR derives from a woman in her seventies in good health. The sample was blood.

The CDR3 has the sequence CASRPGTVLQPQHF. Here is the DNA: TGTGCCAGCAGACCCGGGACAGTCCTTCAGCCCCAGCATTTT. The sequence is built from TRBV6-6 and TRBJ1-5; 7 bases in the junction line up with TRBD1. Inclusive of the bounding cysteine and phenylalanine, the CDR3 is 14 residues long. Kept here is only the CDR3 DNA, which spans 42 bases and is read in frame from base 1. From the germline V gene (reference sequence), CDR1 is MNHNY and CDR2 is SVGAGI. Relative to germline, V is missing 6 bases and J is missing 6 bases, with 8 bases of the junction outside any gene match.